The clone carrying this T cell receptor (beta chain) was recorded only once. Antigen unknown. This entry comes from a study of T cell responses to AZD1222 COVID-19 vaccine. Overall study context: Analyses pooled second doses at about 4 or about 12 weeks. Study results and caveats: Spike-specific TCR breadth rose after two AZD1222 doses, and depth rose as well.

Between the trimmed V and J ends, which lost 7 bases and 4 bases, there was a span of 8 bases. The CDR3 covers 11 residues. Germline V CDR1 and CDR2: LNHDA, SQIVND (reference sequence). The assay was immunoSEQ multiplex PCR, and TCRdb's table has in-frame clones only and misses some. The table shows roughly 140,000 clones, with 90% occurring only once. This chain connects TRBV19 to TRBJ2-7; the D gene is possibly TRBD2 (6 bases). The input for sequencing was peripheral blood, taken on day 0 of AZD1222 vaccination. This receptor was taken from an adult in good health. The CDR3 reads CASTGGYEQYF. The DNA of the CDR3 is TGTGCCAGTACCGGGGGTTACGAGCAGTACTTC.